Included here is one T cell receptor (beta chain) sequence, with context. The entry originates in a study of blood T cell repertoires in COVID-19. Study-wide context: The cDNA or gDNA used as material had been derived from T cells, B-cell-depleted T cells, or PBMCs.

This CDR3 region has 15 residues. Germline CDR1 and CDR2: MNHNS and SASEGT. V lost 3 bases to trimming and J lost 4 bases, with 15 bases between them. Libraries were prepared by immunoSEQ multiplex PCR; TCRdb keeps only in-frame clonotypes and omits some of them. The table lists tens of thousands of clones, just under 75% of them singletons. Specimen: peripheral blood. The sequence derives from a man aged 65-85 years with COVID-19, enrolled during active disease. V gene TRBV6-1 combines with J gene TRBJ1-2; the D is unclear. The CDR3: CASSESSLGVYGYTF. The CDR3 DNA is TGTGCCAGCAGTGAGTCGAGCCTGGGAGTCTATGGCTACACCTTC.